The 15 T cell receptor beta chains listed next were all sequenced from one sample in a study of T cell responses to AZD1222 COVID-19 vaccine. Assay used: immunoSEQ multiplex PCR; TCRdb lists only in-frame clones, some missing. The sample includes about 50,000 clones, 75% to 90% seen only once; the top ten take roughly 20%. The sequencing used peripheral blood, collected on day 0 of MenACWY control vaccination. The receptors were gathered from an adult in good health.

The V and J genes are TRBV4-3 and TRBJ1-6; weak D call: TRBD1 (5 bases). This CDR3 has 15 residues. V was cut by 2 bases and J by 4 bases, with 9 bases left in between. Germline V gene lookup returns CDR1 LGHNA and CDR2 YSLEER. The CDR3 DNA sequence: TGCGCCAGCAGCCAATTCTCAGGGTATAATTCACCCCTCCACTTT. Amino acids: CASSQFSGYNSPLHF.

In this sample, this clone turned up once. The chain joins TRBV7-6 to TRBJ2-2; 12 positions match TRBD2. This CDR3 contains 18 residues. The ends lost 0 bases at V and 5 bases at J; junction bases unmatched: 7. Germline V gene sequence: CDR1 SGHVS, CDR2 FNYEAQ. The CDR3 reads CASSLAAGLAGGTGELFF. The CDR3 region has the DNA TGTGCCAGCAGCTTAGCCGCCGGGCTAGCGGGAGGGACCGGGGAGCTGTTTTTT. Using reference TRBV7-6 and TRBJ2-2 for the parts outside the CDR3, the full variable domain is GAGVSQSPRYKVTKRGQDVALRCDPISGHVSLYWYRQALGQGPEFLTYFNYEAQQDKSGLPNDRFSAERPEGSISTLTIQRTEQRDSAMYRCASSLAAGLAGGTGELFFGEGSRLTVL.

The chain couples TRBV28 to TRBJ2-7, with D uncertain. Trimming took 5 bases from V and 3 from J, leaving 8 bases between them. The germline V gene has CDR1 MDHEN and CDR2 SYDVKM. The CDR3 is 12 amino acids. DNA of the CDR3: TGTGCCAGCAGTCAAAATTACTACGAGCAGTACTTC. Translating it yields CASSQNYYEQYF.

This clone was recorded a few times. The chain couples TRBV5-1 to TRBJ2-1; no definite D call. The CDR3 totals 12 residues. Germline CDR1 is SGHRS and CDR2 is YFSETQ. With 7 bases removed from V and 4 bases from J, the gap between germline ends came to 9 bases. The CDR3 reads CASRPTYNEQFF. CDR3 DNA sequence: TGCGCCAGCCGGCCTACATACAATGAGCAGTTCTTC.

The chain couples TRBV10-3 to TRBJ2-7; 8 positions match TRBD1. This CDR3 is built from 16 residues. Trimming took 6 bases from V and 2 from J; bases not matched to a gene: 12. Germline assignment: CDR1 ENHRY and CDR2 SYGVKD. The CDR3 region has the DNA TGTGCCATCAGCCAGGCTGGCCAGGGGGCTCCCTACGAGCAGTACTTC. It yields the protein CAISQAGQGAPYEQYF.

The rearrangement joins TRBV9 to TRBJ1-2, with D perhaps matching TRBD1 (5 bases). The CDR3 has 16 residues. V was pared by 0 bases and J by 2 bases, with 14 bases between. Germline CDR1 reads SGDLS; CDR2 reads YYNGEE. The CDR3 DNA follows: TGTGCCAGCAGCGTAGGGGGAAGGGGCAGAAACTATGGCTACACCTTC. As protein: CASSVGGRGRNYGYTF.

V usage is TRBV7-2 and J usage is TRBJ2-6; TRBD1 matches at 9 bases. This CDR3 comprises 17 residues. The germline V gene encodes CDR1 SGHTA and CDR2 FQGNSA. The junction had 8 bases not matched to a gene; V was cut back by 5 bases and J by 3 bases. CDR3 DNA: TGTGCCAGCAGCCCTAGGGGACAGGGCTATGGGGCCAACGTCCTGACTTTC. This codes for CASSPRGQGYGANVLTF. Full variable domain (remainder filled in from reference TRBV7-2 and TRBJ2-6): GAGVSQSPSNKVTEKGKDVELRCDPISGHTALYWYRQSLGQGLEFLIYFQGNSAPDKSGLPSDRFSAERTGGSVSTLTIQRTQQEDSAVYLCASSPRGQGYGANVLTFGAGSRLTVL.

J is TRBJ1-6 and V is TRBV28; D call uncertain. Germline lookup yields CDR1 MDHEN and CDR2 SYDVKM. The CDR3 is 14 amino acids. Trimming removed 5 bases from V and 9 bases from J, with 14 bases in between. This CDR3 is CASSDNHAASPLHF. The CDR3 region has the DNA TGTGCCAGCAGTGATAACCACGCAGCTTCACCCCTCCACTTT.

This chain connects TRBV7-9 to TRBJ1-2, with 8 bases identical to TRBD1. Trimming took 5 bases from V and 4 from J; bases not matched to a gene: 15. Germline V gives CDR1 SEHNR, CDR2 FQNEAQ (reference sequence). The length of the CDR3 is 17 residues. This chain's CDR3 is CASSPYVGTGLSYGYTF. The CDR3 region has the DNA TGTGCCAGCAGCCCCTATGTCGGGACAGGCTTATCCTATGGCTACACCTTC.

The chain couples TRBV20-1 to TRBJ1-5, with D hard to call. This CDR3 spans 15 amino acids. V lost 3 bases and J 4 bases, leaving 16 bases between the germline ends. Germline V CDR1 and CDR2: DFQATT, SNEGSKA (reference sequence). The CDR3 nucleotides are TGCAGTGCTAGTATTGGGAAAGGACGGAATCAGCCCCAGCATTTT. This gives the protein CSASIGKGRNQPQHF.

This rearrangement joins TRBV11-3 to TRBJ2-7; TRBD2 agrees at 11 bases. With V trimmed by 5 bases and J by 6 bases, 6 bases remained unmatched. The CDR3 length is 14 residues. Germline CDR1 is SGHNT and CDR2 is YENEEA. For the CDR3, the DNA is TGTGCCAGCAGCACGACTAGCGGGATTGGCGAGCAGTACTTC. Its translation is CASSTTSGIGEQYF.

The chain joins TRBV4-1 to TRBJ1-4, with D unresolved. CDR3 length: 17 amino acids. Trimming left V 0 bases short and J 5 bases short, with 16 bases between. Germline loops: CDR1 MGHRA, CDR2 YSYEKL. CDR3 in amino acids: CASSQDRNRATNEKLFF. The CDR3 region has the DNA TGCGCCAGCAGCCAAGATCGGAACCGGGCGACAAATGAAAAACTGTTTTTT.

This chain uses TRBV28 with TRBJ1-4; D is perhaps TRBD1 (5 bases). The CDR3 runs 15 residues. CDR1 and CDR2 (germline): MDHEN, SYDVKM. V lost 2 bases and J 8 bases, leaving 15 bases between the germline ends. The CDR3: CASSLPIQGSEKLFF. The CDR3 nucleotides read TGTGCCAGCAGTTTACCCATTCAGGGTAGCGAAAAACTGTTTTTT.

The chain carries TRBV28 and TRBJ2-2; TRBD2 might be the D (6 bases). CDR3 size: 16 residues. V lost 6 bases to trimming and J lost 6 bases, with 20 bases between them. Germline V gene lookup returns CDR1 MDHEN and CDR2 SYDVKM. The CDR3 here is CASRSSGRRGAGELFF. The DNA of the CDR3 is TGTGCCAGCAGGAGTTCGGGAAGGAGGGGAGCCGGGGAGCTGTTTTTT. Together with reference TRBV28 and TRBJ2-2, the CDR3 gives the full variable domain: DVKVTQSSRYLVKRTGEKVFLECVQDMDHENMFWYRQDPGLGLRLIYFSYDVKMKEKGDIPEGYSVSREKKERFSLILESASTNQTSMYLCASRSSGRRGAGELFFGEGSRLTVL.

As DNA, the CDR3 is TGTGCCAGCGGCTGGAGCGGGAAGCAGTACTTC. Translating gives CASGWSGKQYF. This chain links TRBV27 with TRBJ2-7; 7 nucleotides line up with TRBD2. This CDR3 region has 11 residues. The germline V gene encodes CDR1 MNHEY and CDR2 SMNVEV (reference sequence). The junction had 6 bases not matched to a gene; V was cut back by 8 bases and J by 8 bases.